Shown below are 7 T cell receptor beta chains from a single sample sequenced in a study of Ad26.COV2.S vaccination and SARS-CoV-2 variants. Measured with immunoSEQ multiplex PCR; TCRdb has only the in-frame clones, and not every one. The repertoire includes roughly 400,000 clones, around 92% of them detected once, and around 1.7% sits in the top ten. Treatment noted: roughly 20 received Ad26.COV2.S at low or high dose, single or two shots; about 5 received placebo; per-sample allocation not given. Repertoires come from day 63 after the first vaccine or placebo injection. The sequencing used peripheral blood, collected in a trial of Ad26.COV2.S vaccine versus placebo. The receptors come from a person aged 18-65 years who received the Ad26.COV2.S COVID-19 vaccine or a placebo.

This clone was detected a few times. Here the CDR3 DNA reads TGTGCCAGCAGCCCGCTACTAGCGGGGGGATCCTACGAGCAGTACTTC. Protein sequence: CASSPLLAGGSYEQYF. The chain has TRBV3-1 (or the pseudogene TRBV3-2) and TRBJ2-7, with 12 nucleotides matching TRBD2. The CDR3 consists of 16 residues. The J segment lost 1 base and the V segment lost 4 bases, leaving 5 bases of the junction unmatched. Germline CDR1 reads LGHDT; CDR2 reads YNNKEL (reference sequence).

This clone showed up just once. The chain joins TRBV19 to TRBJ1-2; a weak D match, TRBD1 (6 bases). Germline-derived CDR1 and CDR2 are LNHDA and SQIVND (reference sequence). The CDR3 sequence is 14 residues long. The V and J ends lost 2 bases and 4 bases respectively, with 11 bases between them. The CDR3 bases are TGTGCCAGTAGTATATCCTTCAGGGGCTATGGCTACACCTTC. Translated: CASSISFRGYGYTF.

This clone occurred once. This chain joins TRBV27 and TRBJ2-7; D is unresolved. V was shortened by 3 bases and J by 2 bases, with 11 bases between the two germline ends. Per germline, CDR1 MNHEY and CDR2 SMNVEV (reference sequence). The length of the CDR3 is 14 residues. The CDR3 protein is CASSLFGVAYEQYF. CDR3 bases: TGTGCCAGCAGTTTGTTTGGAGTTGCCTACGAGCAGTACTTC.

The CDR3 DNA sequence: TGCGCCAGCAGTCAAACTGACCGGGACACTCCTAATGAAAAACTGTTTTTT. It specifies CASSQTDRDTPNEKLFF. The chain has TRBV23-1 and TRBJ1-4; possibly TRBD1 for D (6 bases). TRBV23-1 counts as an open reading frame of uncertain function. The V end was cut by 2 bases, the J end by 3 bases, with 16 bases between. This CDR3 is 17 amino acids long.

The chain employs TRBV30 and TRBJ1-5; TRBD1 aligns across 7 bases. The CDR3 extends over 13 amino acids. Trimming took 5 bases from V and 5 from J; bases not matched to a gene: 6. Germline V gene data show CDR1 as GTSNPN and CDR2 as SVGIG (reference sequence). The CDR3 is CAWAAGGDQPQHF. In DNA form, the CDR3 reads TGTGCCTGGGCTGCAGGGGGGGATCAGCCCCAGCATTTT.

V gene TRBV7-8 combines with J gene TRBJ1-1; D call uncertain. Per germline, CDR1 SGHVS and CDR2 FQNEAQ. Between the trimmed V and J ends, which lost 2 bases and 2 bases, there was a span of 9 bases. The CDR3 is 14 residues long. CDR3 DNA: TGTGCCAGCAGCTTAAGTGCAGACAACACTGAAGCTTTCTTT. Translated, it gives CASSLSADNTEAFF.

The gene calls are TRBV3-1 (or the pseudogene TRBV3-2) and TRBJ2-3, with 8 bases identical to TRBD1. Germline CDR1 LGHDT, CDR2 YNNKEL (reference sequence). This CDR3 comprises 16 residues. V was clipped by 1 base and J by 2 bases; unmatched bases: 5. Here the CDR3 DNA reads TGTGCCAGCAGCCAAGCGTTGGGACAGGTCACAGATACGCAGTATTTT. It specifies CASSQALGQVTDTQYF.